The 13 T cell receptor beta chains below come from one sample, sequenced in a study of blood T cells in healthy people across ages. A second PCR of roughly 7 to 11 cycles used a sample-barcoded 5' primer and a J-beta primer mix. TCRdb ran MiXCR on the 5' RACE reads and lists one entry per CDR3 protein. The profile covers around 800,000 distinct CDR3 sequences, with roughly 46% appearing a single time and less than 20% taken by the ten largest. Sequencing input: blood. The receptors come from an elderly man in good health.

This clonotype was observed a handful of times. The chain's CDR3 is CASSQELAGMTDTQYF. For the CDR3, the DNA is TGTGCCAGCAGCCAAGAACTAGCGGGGATGACAGATACGCAGTATTTT. This sequence joins TRBV4-2 and TRBJ2-3; 10 bases are a match to TRBD2. CDR1 is LGHNA and CDR2 is YNFKEQ in the germline V gene. Losses at the gene ends were 0 bases for V and 3 bases for J; bases not matched to a gene: 3. The CDR3 loop spans 16 amino acids.

This clonotype has a handful of counts. This sequence joins TRBV27 and TRBJ2-3; TRBD2 agrees at 7 bases. The CDR3 covers 16 residues. The V segment lost 5 bases and the J segment 8 bases; nucleotides outside the gene matches: 16. Germline V gene lookup returns CDR1 MNHEY and CDR2 SMNVEV (reference sequence). CDR3 sequence (DNA): TGTGCCAGCAGTCCCCAGGGAGCGGGATTCCGGGGTACGCAGTATTTT. This encodes CASSPQGAGFRGTQYF.

This clonotype was detected only a few times. J is TRBJ2-7 and V is TRBV7-2, with TRBD2 identical over 7 bases. V dropped 2 bases and J dropped 4; count of bases not matched to a gene: 11. The germline V gene encodes CDR1 SGHTA and CDR2 FQGNSA. The length of the CDR3 is 16 residues. DNA of the CDR3: TGTGCCAGCAGCTTATACGGGGTGGGCGGGAGATACGAGCAGTACTTC. Protein: CASSLYGVGGRYEQYF.

This chain uses TRBV20-1 with TRBJ2-3, with 8 bases fitting TRBD2. There are 18 residues in the CDR3. The V gene end was trimmed by 3 bases and the J gene end by 4 bases; junction bases not matched to a gene: 18. Looked up from germline, CDR1 is DFQATT and CDR2 is SNEGSKA (reference sequence). Here the CDR3 DNA reads TGCAGTGCTAGCCGCCGAGGTTGGCGGGGGGATGGGGCAGATACGCAGTATTTT. Translation gives CSASRRGWRGDGADTQYF.

This clonotype was detected many times. This rearrangement joins TRBV12-3 or TRBV12-4 to TRBJ1-5; no clear D. V lost 4 bases and J lost 11, with 12 bases in between. The CDR3 extends over 12 amino acids. CDR3: CASSSGPSTQHF. The DNA for the CDR3 is TGTGCCAGCAGTTCCGGACCATCAACCCAGCATTTT.

The V call is TRBV12-3 or TRBV12-4, the J call TRBJ2-3; the D gene is possibly TRBD1 (6 bases). V dropped 8 bases and J dropped 1 base, with 19 bases sitting between them. This CDR3 is built from 16 residues. The CDR3 DNA sequence: TGTGCCAGCGTATCCATTCTCGGGACACGCACAGATACGCAGTATTTT. The encoded protein is CASVSILGTRTDTQYF.

CDR3 sequence reads: CASSGGLAGMRDTQYF. DNA for the CDR3: TGCGCCAGCAGTGGGGGACTAGCGGGAATGCGAGATACGCAGTATTTT. This rearrangement joins TRBV10-2 to TRBJ2-3, with 13 bases aligning to TRBD2. This CDR3 spans 16 amino acids. Trimming cost V 4 bases and J 5 bases; bases outside gene matches: 6. CDR1 and CDR2 (germline): WSHSY, SAAADI.

The V gene is TRBV5-1, the J gene TRBJ1-4; D uncertain. Germline V gene lookup returns CDR1 SGHRS and CDR2 YFSETQ. V lost 0 bases and J 6 bases, leaving 15 bases between the germline ends. The CDR3 length is 16 residues. CDR3 nucleotide sequence: TGCGCCAGCAGCTTGGATAGGGCTGCGGGAGATGAAAAACTGTTTTTT. As protein: CASSLDRAAGDEKLFF.

This clonotype has just a few counts. The chain uses TRBV2 and TRBJ2-7; D might be TRBD2 (5 bases). Trimming left V 1 base short and J 8 bases short, with 15 bases between. The CDR3 covers 14 residues. The germline CDR1 and CDR2 sequences are SNHLY and FYNNEI. CDR3: CASSEDLRAAKQYF. CDR3 sequence (DNA): TGTGCCAGCAGTGAAGACCTGAGGGCCGCGAAGCAGTACTTC.

V usage is TRBV12-3 or TRBV12-4 and J usage is TRBJ1-2; D might be TRBD1 (6 bases). The CDR3 sequence is 15 residues long. With 4 bases removed from V and 5 bases from J, the gap between germline ends came to 17 bases. CDR3 region: CASSSDRPLRYGYTF. DNA for the CDR3: TGTGCCAGCAGTTCCGACAGGCCGCTTCGATATGGCTACACCTTC.

V gene TRBV7-2 combines with J gene TRBJ1-1; D remains unclear. CDR1 SGHTA and CDR2 FQGNSA come from the germline V gene. V lost 5 bases, J lost 3 bases, and 10 bases lay in between. CDR3 length equals 13 residues. The CDR3 nucleotides are TGTGCCAGCAGCGAGGAACGCGACACTGAAGCTTTCTTT. Protein sequence: CASSEERDTEAFF.

The chain recombines TRBV12-3 or TRBV12-4 with TRBJ2-6; 8 bases map to TRBD1. The J segment lost 2 bases and the V segment lost 6 bases, leaving 6 bases of the junction unmatched. The CDR3 contains 16 residues. This CDR3 is CASRTTGEAGANVLTF. Here the CDR3 DNA reads TGTGCCAGCAGGACGACAGGGGAGGCTGGGGCCAACGTCCTGACTTTC.

This clonotype was detected only a few times. The J gene is TRBJ2-7, the V gene TRBV6-2 or TRBV6-3; 12 bases match TRBD1. CDR1 is MNHEY and CDR2 is SVGEGT in the germline V gene. The ends lost 6 bases at V and 4 bases at J; junction bases unmatched: 10. This CDR3 is built from 16 residues. The CDR3 DNA reads as TGTGCCAGCAGCAATTTCCGGGACAGGGGGCCGTACGAGCAGTACTTC. This codes for CASSNFRDRGPYEQYF.